This T cell receptor beta chain is drawn from a study of cytomegalovirus exposure and HLA in healthy donors. Study information: From donors who were HLA-typed, an early data release held around 85 million unique TCRs.

Germline V lookup: CDR1 SGHAT, CDR2 FQNNGV. The length of the CDR3 is 15 residues. Trimming took 6 bases from V and 5 from J; bases not matched to a gene: 11. Points on this clone: Its antigen is unidentified.

60 Vbeta and 13 Jbeta primers were used in PCR. Some clones are missing from TCRdb's copy, which holds only in-frame ones; the method was immunoSEQ multiplex PCR. The sample lists 150,000 to 200,000 clones, 60% to 85% seen once, with roughly 5% in the top ten. Study-level points and caveats: Among TCR beta chains, those listed as cytomegalovirus-associated numbered some 170.

The TCR comes from a man between 35 and 55 years old in good health and CMV-seronegative. This chain connects TRBV11-2 to TRBJ2-7, with 9 bases lining up with TRBD1. Sequences were obtained from PBMCs. The CDR3 loop is CASRQPGQGTHEQYF. The CDR3 DNA sequence: TGTGCCAGCAGGCAACCGGGACAGGGAACCCACGAGCAGTACTTC.